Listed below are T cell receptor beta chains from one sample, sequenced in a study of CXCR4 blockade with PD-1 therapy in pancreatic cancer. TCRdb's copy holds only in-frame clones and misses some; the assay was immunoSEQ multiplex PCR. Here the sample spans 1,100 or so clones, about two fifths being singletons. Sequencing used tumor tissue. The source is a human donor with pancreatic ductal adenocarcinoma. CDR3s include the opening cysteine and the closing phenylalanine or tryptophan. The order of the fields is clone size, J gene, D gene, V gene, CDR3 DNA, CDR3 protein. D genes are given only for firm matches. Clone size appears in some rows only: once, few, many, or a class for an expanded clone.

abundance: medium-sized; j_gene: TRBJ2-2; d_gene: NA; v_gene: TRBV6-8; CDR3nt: TGTGCCAGCAGTTATGGGCTGGACACCGGGGAGCTGTTTTTT; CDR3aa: CASSYGLDTGELFF
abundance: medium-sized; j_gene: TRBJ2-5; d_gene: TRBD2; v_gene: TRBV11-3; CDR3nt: TGTGCCAGCAGCTTATATAGGACTAGCTCGGAGACCCAGTACTTC; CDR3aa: CASSLYRTSSETQYF
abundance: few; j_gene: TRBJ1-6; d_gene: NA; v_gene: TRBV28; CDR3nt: TGTGCCAGCAGTTTACCGTTGACGGCCGGAAATTCACCCCTCCACTTT; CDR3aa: CASSLPLTAGNSPLHF
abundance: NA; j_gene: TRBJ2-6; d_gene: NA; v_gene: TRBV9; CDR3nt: TGTGCCAGCAGCACCCAGGGTTCTGGGGCCAACGTCCTGACTTTC; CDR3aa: CASSTQGSGANVLTF
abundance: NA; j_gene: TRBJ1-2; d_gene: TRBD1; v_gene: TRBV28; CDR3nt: TGTGCCAGCAATAGGGCAGGGGGCAACTATGGCTACACCTTC; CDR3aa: CASNRAGGNYGYTF
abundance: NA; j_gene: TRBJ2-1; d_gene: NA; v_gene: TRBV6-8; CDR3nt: TGTGCCAGCAGACTGGGACTTAGCTCCTACAATGAGCAGTTCTTC; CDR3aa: CASRLGLSSYNEQFF
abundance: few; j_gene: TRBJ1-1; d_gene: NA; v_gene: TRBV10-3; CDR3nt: TGTGCCATCAGCCCAGGGAACACTGAAGCTTTCTTT; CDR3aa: CAISPGNTEAFF
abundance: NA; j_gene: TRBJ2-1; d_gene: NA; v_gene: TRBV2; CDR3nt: TGTGCCAGCAGTGCTGGGGGGACCTACAATGAGCAGTTCTTC; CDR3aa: CASSAGGTYNEQFF
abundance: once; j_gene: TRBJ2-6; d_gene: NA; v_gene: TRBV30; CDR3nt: TGTGCCTGGAGTCCGGTAAGGGTTGCTGGGGCCAACGTCCTGACTTTC; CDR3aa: CAWSPVRVAGANVLTF
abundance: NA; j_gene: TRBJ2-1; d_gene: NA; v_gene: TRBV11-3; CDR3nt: TGTGCCAGCAGCTCCTCAGCGGCGACTAATGAGCAGTTCTTC; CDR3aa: CASSSSAATNEQFF
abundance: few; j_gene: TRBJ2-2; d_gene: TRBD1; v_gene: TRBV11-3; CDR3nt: TGTGCCAGCAGCTTAGTAGGGACAGCGAACACCGGGGAGCTGTTTTTT; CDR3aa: CASSLVGTANTGELFF
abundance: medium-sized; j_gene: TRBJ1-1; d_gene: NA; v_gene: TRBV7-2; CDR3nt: TGTGCCAGCAGCTGGACTACTAACACTGAAGCTTTCTTT; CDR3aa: CASSWTTNTEAFF
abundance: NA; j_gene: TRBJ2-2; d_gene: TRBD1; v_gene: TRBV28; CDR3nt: TGTGCCAGCAGTTTAGACTTGGACAGGCTGAACACCGGGGAGCTGTTTTTT; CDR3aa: CASSLDLDRLNTGELFF
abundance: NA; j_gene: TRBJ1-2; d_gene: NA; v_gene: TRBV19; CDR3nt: TGTGCCAGTAGTATTCTCCGGGAATCTGTTCATGGCTACACCTTC; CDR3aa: CASSILRESVHGYTF
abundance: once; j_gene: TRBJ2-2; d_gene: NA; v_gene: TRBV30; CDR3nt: TGTGCCTGGAGTATTGGAGGGGGGCCTGATGGGGAGCTGTTTTTT; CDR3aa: CAWSIGGGPDGELFF
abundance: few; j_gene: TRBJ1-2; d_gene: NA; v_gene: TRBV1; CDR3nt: TGCGCCAGCAGCCAAGAGTGGACAGCTAACTATGGCTACACCTTC; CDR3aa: CASSQEWTANYGYTF
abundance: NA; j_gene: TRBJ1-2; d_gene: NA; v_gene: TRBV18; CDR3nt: TGTGCCAGCTCACCATACTCCATCTATGGCTACACCTTC; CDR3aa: CASSPYSIYGYTF
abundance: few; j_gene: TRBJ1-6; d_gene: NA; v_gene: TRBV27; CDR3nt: TGTGCCAGCAGTTTATCCGGCCGGGCTAATTCACCCCTCCACTTT; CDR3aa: CASSLSGRANSPLHF
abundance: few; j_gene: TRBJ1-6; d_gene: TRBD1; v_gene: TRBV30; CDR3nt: TGTGCCTGGACACAGGGGGATTCCTCCTATAATTCACCCCTCCACTTT; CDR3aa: CAWTQGDSSYNSPLHF
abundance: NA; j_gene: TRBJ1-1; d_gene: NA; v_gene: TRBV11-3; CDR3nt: TGTGCCAGCAGCTCCCTTCCCGAGAACACTGAAGCTTTCTTT; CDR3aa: CASSSLPENTEAFF
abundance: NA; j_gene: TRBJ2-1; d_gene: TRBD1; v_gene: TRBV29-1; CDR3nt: TGCAGCGTTGAAGGCCAGGGGGCCTATGAGCAGTTCTTC; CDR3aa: CSVEGQGAYEQFF
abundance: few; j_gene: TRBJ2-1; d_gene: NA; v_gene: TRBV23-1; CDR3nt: TGCGCCAGCAGCTTTACCGGGGTTGATGAGCAGTTCTTC; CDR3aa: CASSFTGVDEQFF
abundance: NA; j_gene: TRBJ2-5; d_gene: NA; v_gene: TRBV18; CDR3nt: TGTGCCAGCTCACTCGCAGCGGCAGGCCAAGAGACCCAGTACTTC; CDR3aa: CASSLAAAGQETQYF
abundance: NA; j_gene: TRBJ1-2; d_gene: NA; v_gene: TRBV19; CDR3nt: TGTGCCAGTAGTACCCCGGGACAAGTGAGCTATGGCTACACCTTC; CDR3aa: CASSTPGQVSYGYTF
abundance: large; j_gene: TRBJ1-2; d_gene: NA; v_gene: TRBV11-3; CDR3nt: TGTGCCAGCAGCTTAAGCCCTTTTTCCTATGGCTACACCTTC; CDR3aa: CASSLSPFSYGYTF
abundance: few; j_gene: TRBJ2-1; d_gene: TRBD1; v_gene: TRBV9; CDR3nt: TGTGCCAGCAGCCTCCGGGACAGGGCATACAATGAGCAGTTCTTC; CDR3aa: CASSLRDRAYNEQFF
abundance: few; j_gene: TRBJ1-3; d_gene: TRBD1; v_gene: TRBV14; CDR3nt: TGTGCCAGCAGCGACAGGGGCGGTGGAAACACCATATATTTT; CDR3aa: CASSDRGGGNTIYF
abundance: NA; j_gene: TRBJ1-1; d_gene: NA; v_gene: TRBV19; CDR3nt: TGTGCCAGTAGTCAGAGTGCGAACACTGAAGCTTTCTTT; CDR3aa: CASSQSANTEAFF
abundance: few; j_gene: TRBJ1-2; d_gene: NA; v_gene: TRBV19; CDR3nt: TGTGCCAGTAGTACCGGGATTAACTATGGCTACACCTTC; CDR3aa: CASSTGINYGYTF
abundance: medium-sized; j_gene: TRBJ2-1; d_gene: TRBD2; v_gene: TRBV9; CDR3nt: TGTGCCAGCAGCGTAGATGGGACTAGAGGGGATGAGCAGTTCTTC; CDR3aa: CASSVDGTRGDEQFF
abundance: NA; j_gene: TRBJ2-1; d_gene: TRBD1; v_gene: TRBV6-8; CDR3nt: TGTGCCATCAAGGGACAGGGGGGGAATGAGCAGTTCTTC; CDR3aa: CAIKGQGGNEQFF
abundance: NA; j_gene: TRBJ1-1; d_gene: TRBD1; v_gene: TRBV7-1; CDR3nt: TGTGCCAGCAGCTTACTTGGGACAGGGAAAGCTTTCTTT; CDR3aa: CASSLLGTGKAFF
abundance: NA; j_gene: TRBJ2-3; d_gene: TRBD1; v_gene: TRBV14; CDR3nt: TGTGCCAGCAGCCTAAAAGGGTCGGGACAGGCCCGGGATACGCAGTATTTT; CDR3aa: CASSLKGSGQARDTQYF
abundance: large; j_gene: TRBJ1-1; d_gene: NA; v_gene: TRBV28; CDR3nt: TGTGCCAGCAGTTTGGGGGGGGAGTATATGAACACTGAAGCTTTCTTT; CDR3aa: CASSLGGEYMNTEAFF
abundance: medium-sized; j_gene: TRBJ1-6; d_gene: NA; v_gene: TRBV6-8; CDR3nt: TGTGCCAGCAATCAACAGGGTTCACCCCTCCACTTT; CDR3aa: CASNQQGSPLHF
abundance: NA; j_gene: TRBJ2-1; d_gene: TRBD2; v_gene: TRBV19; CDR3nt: TGTGCCAGTATGGCGCGGGGGGCCCCCGGTGAGCAGTTCTTC; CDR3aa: CASMARGAPGEQFF
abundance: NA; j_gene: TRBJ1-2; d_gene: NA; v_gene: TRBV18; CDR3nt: TGTGCCAGCTCACCATCCAGGACATCTAACTATGGCTACACCTTC; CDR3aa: CASSPSRTSNYGYTF
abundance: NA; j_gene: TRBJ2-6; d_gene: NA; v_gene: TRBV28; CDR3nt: TGTGCCAGCAGTTTCCAGAGCTCTGGGGCCAACGTCCTGACTTTC; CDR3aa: CASSFQSSGANVLTF
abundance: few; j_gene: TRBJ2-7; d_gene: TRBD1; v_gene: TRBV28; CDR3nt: TGTGCCAGCAGAATTCTGGGACAGGGATCAGGGGTATACGAGCAGTACTTC; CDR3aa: CASRILGQGSGVYEQYF
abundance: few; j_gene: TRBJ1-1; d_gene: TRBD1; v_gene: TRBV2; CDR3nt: TGTGCCAGCAGTGAAATCGGGACAGCGAACACTGAAGCTTTCTTT; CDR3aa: CASSEIGTANTEAFF
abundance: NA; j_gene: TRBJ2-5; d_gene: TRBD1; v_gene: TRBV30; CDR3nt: TGTGCCTGGAGTGTACCGGCAGGGGGCTCGAGCCCGACCCAGTACTTC; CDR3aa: CAWSVPAGGSSPTQYF
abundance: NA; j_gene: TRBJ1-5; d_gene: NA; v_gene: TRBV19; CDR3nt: TGTGCCAGTAGTATTGGGATTTCGGGGTATCAGCCCCAGCATTTT; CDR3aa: CASSIGISGYQPQHF
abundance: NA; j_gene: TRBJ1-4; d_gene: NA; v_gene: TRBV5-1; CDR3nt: TGCGCCAGCAGCTTGTTCGGGTCAACTAATGAAAAACTGTTTTTT; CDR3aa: CASSLFGSTNEKLFF
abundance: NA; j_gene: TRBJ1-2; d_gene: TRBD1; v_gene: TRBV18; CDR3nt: TGTGCCAGCTCGAGTACGGGACAGGGGTATGGCTACACCTTC; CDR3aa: CASSSTGQGYGYTF
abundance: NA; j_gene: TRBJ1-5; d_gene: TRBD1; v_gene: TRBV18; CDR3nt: TGTGCCAGCTCACCAGGACAGGGGGGTCAGCCCCAGCATTTT; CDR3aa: CASSPGQGGQPQHF
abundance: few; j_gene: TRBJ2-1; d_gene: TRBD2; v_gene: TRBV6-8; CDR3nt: TGTGCCAGCAGTAAACGACTAGCGGGGTACAATGAGCAGTTCTTC; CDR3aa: CASSKRLAGYNEQFF
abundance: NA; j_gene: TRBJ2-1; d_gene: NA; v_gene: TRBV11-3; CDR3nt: TGTGCCAGCAGCTTGGGTGCAGGGAAGGATGAGCAGTTCTTC; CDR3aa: CASSLGAGKDEQFF
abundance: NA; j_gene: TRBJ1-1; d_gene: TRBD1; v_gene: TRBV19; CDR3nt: TGTGCCAGTAGTAAGGGGCAGGGGGGAAGAACTGAAGCTTTCTTT; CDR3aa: CASSKGQGGRTEAFF
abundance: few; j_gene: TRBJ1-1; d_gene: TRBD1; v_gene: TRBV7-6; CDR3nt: TGTGCCAGCAGCTGGGACAGGATCCAGAACACTGAAGCTTTCTTT; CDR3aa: CASSWDRIQNTEAFF
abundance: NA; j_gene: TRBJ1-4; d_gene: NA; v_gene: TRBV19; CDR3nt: TGTGCCAGTAGTATCGGAGGGTTGCAAGGAAAACTGTTTTTT; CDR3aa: CASSIGGLQGKLFF
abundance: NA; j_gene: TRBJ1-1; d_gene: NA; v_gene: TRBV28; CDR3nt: TGTGCCAGCAGTCGCCTGGGGCACGGCACTGAAGCTTTCTTT; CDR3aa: CASSRLGHGTEAFF
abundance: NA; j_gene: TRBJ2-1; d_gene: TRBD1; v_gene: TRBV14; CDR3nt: TGTGCCAGCAGCCCGACAGGGAAGGCCTACAATGAGCAGTTCTTC; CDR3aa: CASSPTGKAYNEQFF
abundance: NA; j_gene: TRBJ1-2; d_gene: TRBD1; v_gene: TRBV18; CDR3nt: TGTGCCAGCTCACCAGGACAGGCCTCGGAGGGCTACACCTTC; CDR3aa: CASSPGQASEGYTF
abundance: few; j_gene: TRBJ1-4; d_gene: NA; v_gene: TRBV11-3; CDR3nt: TGTGCCAGCAGCCCGAGGCTATCAACTAATGAAAAACTGTTTTTT; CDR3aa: CASSPRLSTNEKLFF